This T cell receptor beta chain was documented in a study of blood T cells in healthy people across ages. Overall study findings and caveats: Comparison with aged donors showed that long-lived donors had more naive CD4+ cells and higher diversity. Older age coincided with a roughly linear decline in TCR beta diversity per million T cells.

CDR1 ENHRY and CDR2 SYGVKD come from the germline V gene. Trimming cost V 3 bases and J 4 bases, with 3 bases left between them. The CDR3 loop spans 11 amino acids. A second PCR, run for roughly 7 to 12 cycles, used a sample-barcoded 5' primer plus a J-beta primer mix. Each CDR3 protein gets one entry after TCRdb re-called the 5' RACE reads with MiXCR. The table shows around 400,000 distinct CDR3 sequences, with approximately 51% occurring only once. With regard to this clonotype: The antigen is undetermined.

The receptor was derived from a man aged 55 to 70 in good health. The V call is TRBV10-3, the J call TRBJ1-2, with no clear D. Sequencing used blood. The CDR3 here is CAISEIYGYTF. The DNA for the CDR3 is TGTGCCATCAGTGAAATCTATGGCTACACCTTC.